The 26 T cell receptor beta chains below were found in one sample sequenced in a study of PD-L1 blockade in urothelial cancer. Sequencing was performed with immunoSEQ multiplex PCR; in TCRdb, only in-frame clones are kept and a portion is missing. The sample records around 100,000 clones, around 93% being singletons. The time point denotes: peripheral blood 6 weeks after treatment start. Here the sequenced sample was PBMCs, taken around atezolizumab (anti-PD-L1) treatment. The receptors come from a man aged 55 to 69 with urothelial cancer.

This sequence joins TRBV6-4 and TRBJ2-3; perhaps TRBD1 as D (6 bases). The length of the CDR3 is 13 residues. The germline V and J ends were trimmed by 4 bases and 1 base, with 6 bases remaining between them. Germline CDR1 and CDR2: MRHNA and SNTAGT. The CDR3: CASSGQGTDTQYF. CDR3 nucleotides: TGTGCCAGCAGTGGACAGGGCACAGATACGCAGTATTTT.

V and J are TRBV7-3 and TRBJ2-1; D is possibly TRBD2 (6 bases). Germline V gene sequence: CDR1 SGHTA, CDR2 FQGTGA. Between the trimmed V and J ends, which lost 5 bases and 4 bases, there was a span of 15 bases. The CDR3 is made up of 15 amino acids. The CDR3 spells CASSPLGGGYNEQFF. The CDR3 DNA follows: TGTGCCAGCAGCCCGTTGGGTGGGGGGTACAATGAGCAGTTCTTC.

As DNA, the CDR3 is TGTGCCAGCAGCCCCCCCCCGACTTGGAGCTCCTACAATGAGCAGTTCTTC. This translates into CASSPPPTWSSYNEQFF. The rearrangement joins TRBV27 to TRBJ2-1; D is ambiguous. This CDR3 has 17 amino acids. Germline V CDR1 and CDR2: MNHEY, SMNVEV (reference sequence). V shed 6 bases and J shed 0 bases, with 18 bases lying between them.

V and J are TRBV5-6 and TRBJ2-7; D is undetermined. Trimming cost V 4 bases and J 4 bases, with 15 bases left between them. The CDR3 has 14 residues. Germline V lookup: CDR1 SGHDT, CDR2 YYEEEE. The CDR3 sequence: CASSPGTVIYEQYF. The CDR3 DNA reads TGTGCCAGCAGCCCAGGAACTGTAATTTACGAGCAGTACTTC. The variable domain in full, with the rest retrieved from reference TRBV5-6 and TRBJ2-7, is DAGVTQSPTHLIKTRGQQVTLRCSPKSGHDTVSWYQQALGQGPQFIFQYYEEEERQRGNFPDRFSGHQFPNYSSELNVNALLLGDSALYLCASSPGTVIYEQYFGPGTRLTVT.

V is TRBV5-6 and J is TRBJ2-1, with D perhaps matching TRBD1 (7 bases). V was cut by 4 bases and J by 6 bases, with 20 bases left in between. The CDR3 length is 16 residues. Germline V gene data show CDR1 as SGHDT and CDR2 as YYEEEE. CDR3 sequence reads: CASSPGGSQGGNEQFF. The DNA for the CDR3 is TGTGCCAGCAGCCCCGGAGGGAGCCAGGGGGGCAATGAGCAGTTCTTC.

The chain joins TRBV29-1 to TRBJ2-7; no firm D call. The CDR3 has 11 amino acids. CDR1 is SQVTM, CDR2 ANQGSEA, per germline. With 7 bases removed from V and 0 bases from J, the gap between germline ends came to 7 bases. The CDR3 spells CSARNSYEQYF. The CDR3 nucleotides are TGCAGCGCCAGGAACTCCTACGAGCAGTACTTC.

CDR3 loop: CASSRGQFSGNTIYF. DNA for the CDR3: TGTGCCAGCAGCCGGGGACAGTTCTCTGGAAACACCATATATTTT. V is TRBV9 and J is TRBJ1-3, with 7 bases that match TRBD1. The CDR3 length is 15 residues. J lost 0 bases, V lost 4 bases, and 4 bases had no gene match. Germline V gene data show CDR1 as SGDLS and CDR2 as YYNGEE.

The V and J genes are TRBV9 and TRBJ1-3; TRBD1 matches at 9 bases. This CDR3 has 15 residues. Germline V lookup: CDR1 SGDLS, CDR2 YYNGEE. J lost 2 bases, V lost 3 bases, and 3 bases had no gene match. DNA for the CDR3: TGTGCCAGCAGCGGGGGACAGGGCCCTGGAAACACCATATATTTT. Encoded protein: CASSGGQGPGNTIYF.

The rearrangement joins TRBV5-1 to TRBJ1-6, with a weak D call TRBD1 (6 bases). Germline CDR1 and CDR2: SGHRS and YFSETQ. CDR3 length: 16 amino acids. Between the trimmed V and J ends, which lost 5 bases and 5 bases, there was a span of 17 bases. CDR3 nucleotides: TGCGCCAGCAGTCGAGGTTCAGGGGATGATAATTCACCCCTCCACTTT. Translating gives CASSRGSGDDNSPLHF.

This sequence joins TRBV14 and TRBJ2-2; D gene uncertain. Germline CDR1 and CDR2: SGHDN and FVKESK. This CDR3 has 15 residues. Deletions cut 8 bases from V and 0 bases from J, with 13 bases between. CDR3: CASRAGRANTGELFF. In DNA form, the CDR3 reads TGTGCCAGCCGCGCTGGGCGAGCGAACACCGGGGAGCTGTTTTTT.

The chain is built from TRBV6-1 and TRBJ2-3; TRBD2 is a possible D gene (5 bases). Deletions cut 3 bases from V and 0 bases from J, with 10 bases between. Germline CDR1 is MNHNS and CDR2 is SASEGT. The CDR3 sequence is 15 residues long. The CDR3: CASSEGADSTDTQYF. In nucleotides, the CDR3 is TGTGCCAGCAGTGAGGGAGCGGATAGCACAGATACGCAGTATTTT.

This clone was counted once. The chain has TRBV9 and TRBJ2-1, with 12 nucleotides matching TRBD2. Per germline, CDR1 SGDLS and CDR2 YYNGEE. The CDR3 covers 15 residues. V shed 4 bases and J 9 bases; nucleotides not matched to a gene: 8. The CDR3 region has the DNA TGTGCCAGCAGCCCCCGACTAGCGGGAGATGGTGAGCAGTTCTTC. This translates into CASSPRLAGDGEQFF.

The chain carries TRBV7-2 and TRBJ2-7; the D gene is possibly TRBD2 (6 bases). Germline CDR1 is SGHTA and CDR2 is FQGNSA. Trimming pared 1 base from V and 9 bases from J, leaving 10 bases between. The CDR3 covers 12 residues. CDR3 bases: TGTGCCAGCAGCTTAGTGCTCGGGGGGCAGTACTTC. Residues: CASSLVLGGQYF. Drawing the rest from reference TRBV7-2 and TRBJ2-7, the complete variable domain is GAGVSQSPSNKVTEKGKDVELRCDPISGHTALYWYRQSLGQGLEFLIYFQGNSAPDKSGLPSDRFSAERTGGSVSTLTIQRTQQEDSAVYLCASSLVLGGQYFGPGTRLTVT.

The chain joins TRBV5-1 to TRBJ2-3; 10 nucleotides agree with TRBD1. Germline assignment: CDR1 SGHRS and CDR2 YFSETQ. This CDR3 region has 16 residues. V gave up 4 bases and J gave up 4 bases; unmatched junction bases: 9. The CDR3 loop reads CASSATGTGVADTQYF. CDR3 nucleotide sequence: TGCGCCAGCAGCGCAACCGGGACAGGGGTGGCAGATACGCAGTATTTT.

The chain employs TRBV7-9 and TRBJ2-3; D may be TRBD2 (6 bases). There are 14 residues in the CDR3. V was pared by 0 bases and J by 5 bases, with 9 bases between. Germline V lookup: CDR1 SEHNR, CDR2 FQNEAQ (reference sequence). CDR3 region: CASSLASGVDTQYF. The CDR3 nucleotides read TGTGCCAGCAGCTTAGCGTCGGGGGTAGATACGCAGTATTTT. Supplemented by reference TRBV7-9 and TRBJ2-3, the full variable domain reads DTGVSQNPRHKITKRGQNVTFRCDPISEHNRLYWYRQTLGQGPEFLTYFQNEAQLEKSRLLSDRFSAERPKGSFSTLEIQRTEQGDSAMYLCASSLASGVDTQYFGPGTRLTVL.

The V call is TRBV19, the J call TRBJ1-5; D unresolved. The CDR3 is 14 amino acids. CDR1 LNHDA and CDR2 SQIVND come from the germline V gene (reference sequence). Trimming shortened V by 9 bases and J by 6 bases, and 18 bases separated the two germline ends. The CDR3 DNA is TGTGCCAGAGGGCCTCGTCCGGGAGCTCAGCCCCAGCATTTT. This gives the protein CARGPRPGAQPQHF.

The rearrangement uses TRBV5-1 and TRBJ2-5; D might be TRBD2 (6 bases). Germline values: CDR1 SGHRS, CDR2 YFSETQ. The ends were cut back, 0 bases at V and 5 bases at J, with 14 bases in the middle. The CDR3 sequence is 15 residues long. CDR3 nucleotides: TGCGCCAGCAGCTTGGCCGGACTAAATGAGGAGACCCAGTACTTC. Translated, it gives CASSLAGLNEETQYF.

The chain links TRBV28 to TRBJ2-3; D might be TRBD2 (5 bases). The CDR3 is 14 amino acids. Germline V gene data show CDR1 as MDHEN and CDR2 as SYDVKM. V was shortened by 5 bases and J by 2 bases, with 11 bases between the two germline ends. CDR3 loop: CASSSGSYTDTQYF. As DNA, the CDR3 is TGTGCCAGCAGTAGCGGCTCCTACACAGATACGCAGTATTTT.

This chain connects TRBV11-2 to TRBJ2-7; TRBD2 matches at 11 bases. Losses at the gene ends were 9 bases for V and 4 bases for J; bases not matched to a gene: 5. Looked up from germline, CDR1 is SGHAT and CDR2 is FQNNGV. This CDR3 has 13 residues. CDR3 nucleotide sequence: TGTGCCAGTGGACTAGCGGGTGGGTACGAGCAGTACTTC. Amino acids: CASGLAGGYEQYF.

The chain combines TRBV4-3 with TRBJ2-3, with TRBD1 identical over 8 bases. The trim removed 4 bases at V and 6 bases at J, leaving 9 bases unmatched. The CDR3 covers 15 residues. CDR1 is LGHNA, CDR2 YSLEER, per germline. The CDR3 is CASSRALQGEDTQYF. CDR3 coding DNA: TGCGCCAGCAGCCGGGCTCTACAGGGGGAGGATACGCAGTATTTT.

The chain's CDR3 is CAWSVAGAYGYTF. The CDR3 nucleotides read TGTGCCTGGAGTGTAGCCGGTGCCTATGGCTACACCTTC. The chain carries TRBV30 and TRBJ1-2; no definite D call. V was clipped by 0 bases and J by 4 bases, with 9 bases between them. CDR3 length: 13 residues. The V gene's germline CDR1 is GTSNPN and CDR2 SVGIG (reference sequence).

This chain joins TRBV28 and TRBJ2-1; 12 bases align to TRBD2. Germline V CDR1 and CDR2: MDHEN, SYDVKM. V shed 3 bases, J shed 0 bases, and the junction held 9 bases outside the gene matches. This CDR3 contains 19 residues. The CDR3 DNA reads as TGTGCCAGCAGTTTTGCTGGACTAGCGGGAAAAAGCTCCTACAATGAGCAGTTCTTC. The encoded protein is CASSFAGLAGKSSYNEQFF.

J is TRBJ2-5 and V is TRBV28; TRBD2 matches at 7 bases. Germline CDR1 is MDHEN and CDR2 is SYDVKM. V shed 8 bases and J 1 base; nucleotides not matched to a gene: 7. The CDR3 runs 14 residues. The CDR3 DNA sequence: TGTGCCAGCCAACAGCCGGGGGGCCAAGAGACCCAGTACTTC. It is translated as CASQQPGGQETQYF.

This clone was seen just once. V usage is TRBV5-5 and J usage is TRBJ2-3, with 9 bases identical to TRBD2. The CDR3 spans 15 residues. After removal of 2 bases from V and 2 bases from J, the junction contained 3 bases not matched to a gene. Germline loops: CDR1 SGHKS, CDR2 YYEKEE (reference sequence). CDR3 region: CASSLAGGYTDTQYF. The CDR3 DNA is TGTGCCAGCAGCTTAGCGGGGGGTTACACAGATACGCAGTATTTT.

CDR3 residues: CAWRQGNSNQPQHF. In DNA form, the CDR3 reads TGTGCCTGGAGACAGGGGAATAGCAATCAGCCCCAGCATTTT. The V and J genes are TRBV30 and TRBJ1-5; TRBD1 agrees at 7 bases. J lost 0 bases, V lost 3 bases, and 2 bases had no gene match. CDR1 and CDR2 from the germline V gene are GTSNPN and SVGIG (reference sequence). The CDR3 length is 14 residues.

A single count supports this clone. This sequence joins TRBV5-4 and TRBJ1-2; tentatively, D is TRBD1 (6 bases). V shed 0 bases and J shed 6 bases, with 12 bases lying between them. The CDR3 is 14 amino acids. The germline V gene has CDR1 SGHNT and CDR2 YYREEE (reference sequence). CDR3 protein: CASSLVLGADGYTF. The CDR3 nucleotides are TGTGCCAGCAGCTTGGTGTTGGGGGCGGATGGCTACACCTTC.